This record covers a single T cell receptor beta chain. TCRdb keeps only in-frame clones here, not all; method: immunoSEQ multiplex PCR. The sample lists under 300,000 clones; roughly 79% were seen once. The sample comes from a study of blood T cell repertoires in COVID-19. The germline V gene encodes CDR1 MRHNA and CDR2 SNTAGT. V lost 8 bases and J lost 2; bases outside the gene matches: 10. This CDR3 has 15 amino acids. The source of this sequence is a woman in her fifties or sixties with active or convalescent COVID-19. Source material: peripheral blood. The chain links TRBV6-4 to TRBJ2-7, with TRBD1 matching 9 bases. The CDR3 loop reads CASSLGGTGPYEQYF. The CDR3, as DNA: TGTGCCAGCTCCTTGGGCGGGACAGGGCCCTACGAGCAGTACTTC.